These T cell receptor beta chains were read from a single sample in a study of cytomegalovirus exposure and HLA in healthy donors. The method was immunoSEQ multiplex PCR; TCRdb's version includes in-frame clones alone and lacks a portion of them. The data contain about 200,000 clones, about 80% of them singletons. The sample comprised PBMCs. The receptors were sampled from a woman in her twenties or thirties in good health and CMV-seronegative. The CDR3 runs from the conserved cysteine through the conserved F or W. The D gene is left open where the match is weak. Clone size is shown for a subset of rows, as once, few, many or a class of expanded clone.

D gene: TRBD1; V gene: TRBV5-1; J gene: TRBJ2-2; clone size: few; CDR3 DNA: TGCGCCAGCAGCCTGACTGGGACAGATCTCACCGGGGAGCTGTTTTTT; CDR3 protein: CASSLTGTDLTGELFF
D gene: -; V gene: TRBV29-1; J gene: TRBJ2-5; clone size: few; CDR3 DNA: TGCAGCGTTGTAGGCGGGGAGACCCAGTACTTC; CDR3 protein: CSVVGGETQYF
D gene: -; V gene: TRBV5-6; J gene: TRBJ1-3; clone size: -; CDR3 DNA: TGTGCCAGCAGCTTATTCAGGGCTTTGGGAAACACCATATATTTT; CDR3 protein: CASSLFRALGNTIYF
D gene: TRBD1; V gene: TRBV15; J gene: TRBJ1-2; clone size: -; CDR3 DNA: TGTGCCACCAGCAGAGAGGAAGCAGGGGGCCATGGCTACACCTTC; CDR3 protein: CATSREEAGGHGYTF
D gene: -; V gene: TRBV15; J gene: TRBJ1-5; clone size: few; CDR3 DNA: TGTGCCACTTGCAGTTTAGGGGGACAGCCCCAGCATTTT; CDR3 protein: CATCSLGGQPQHF
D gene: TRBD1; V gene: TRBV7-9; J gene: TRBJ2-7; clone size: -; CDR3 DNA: TGTGCCAGCAGCCCTTACGGACAGGGAGGCGAGCAGTACTTC; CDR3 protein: CASSPYGQGGEQYF
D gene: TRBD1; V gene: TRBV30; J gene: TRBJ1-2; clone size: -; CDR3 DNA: TGTGCCTGGACTTGGACAGGGGAATATGGCTACACCTTC; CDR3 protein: CAWTWTGEYGYTF
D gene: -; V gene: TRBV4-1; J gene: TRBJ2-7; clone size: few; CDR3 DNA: TGCGCCAGCAGCCAACGTACCGGCAGGGGCCCCGGTTACGAGCAGTACTTC; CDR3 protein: CASSQRTGRGPGYEQYF
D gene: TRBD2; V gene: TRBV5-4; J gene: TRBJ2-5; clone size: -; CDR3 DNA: TGTGCCAGCAGCTCCGACCCCTGGGGACTAGCGGGAGGTAGTCAAGAGACCCAGTACTTC; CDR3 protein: CASSSDPWGLAGGSQETQYF
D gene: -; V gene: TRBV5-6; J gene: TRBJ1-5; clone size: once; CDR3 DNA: TGTGCCAGCAGCTTGGGACAGGTCAATCAGCCCCAGCATTTT; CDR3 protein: CASSLGQVNQPQHF
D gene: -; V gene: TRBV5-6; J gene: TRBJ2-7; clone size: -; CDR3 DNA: TGTGCCAGCAGCTTGGGGCTAGAGGCCTACGAGCAGTACTTC; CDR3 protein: CASSLGLEAYEQYF
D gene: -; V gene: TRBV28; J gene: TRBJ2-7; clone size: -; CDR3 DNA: TGTGCCAGCAGTTTAAGGTGGGCCGAGCAGTACTTC; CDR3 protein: CASSLRWAEQYF
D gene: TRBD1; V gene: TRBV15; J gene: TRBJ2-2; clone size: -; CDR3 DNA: TGTGCCACCAGCAGAAGACGCCCGGGACAGGCTCGCACCGGGGAGCTGTTTTTT; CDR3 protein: CATSRRRPGQARTGELFF
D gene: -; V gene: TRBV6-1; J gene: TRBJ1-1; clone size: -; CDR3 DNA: TGTGCCAGCAGTGAACGGATTGGAGGGAGGGGCACTGAAGCTTTCTTT; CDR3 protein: CASSERIGGRGTEAFF
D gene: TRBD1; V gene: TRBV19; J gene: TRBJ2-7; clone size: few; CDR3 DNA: TGTGCCAGTAGTATTAACTCCAACGGGGACAGATCCTACGAGCAGTACTTC; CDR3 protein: CASSINSNGDRSYEQYF